This T cell receptor (beta chain) was obtained from a study of T-cell reconstitution after alpha-beta-depleted transplantation in children. CDR3 size: 16 residues. For TCRbeta, the library was prepared with unique molecular identifiers. MiXCR was run by TCRdb on the PCR reads, yielding one entry per CDR3 protein. Among 70,000 to 95,000 distinct CDR3 sequences listed, around 15% were seen once. This receptor was identified in a male patient aged 2-15 years who had a stem cell transplant for acute lymphoblastic leukemia, so the T cells may come from the graft donor. The sample was PBMCs, mostly from graft donor cells, taken 180 days after TCRalphabeta/CD19-depleted stem cell transplant. This sequence joins TRBV21-1 and TRBJ2-7. TRBV21-1 has pseudogene status. The CDR3 DNA reads TGTGCCAGCAGCTCGACAACGGAAGACAAAGGCTACGAGCAGTACTTC. Encoded protein: CASSSTTEDKGYEQYF.